Listed below are T cell receptor beta chains from one sample, sequenced in a study of cytomegalovirus exposure and HLA in healthy donors. The table came from immunoSEQ multiplex PCR; TCRdb's copy has only in-frame clones and leaves some out. The table has 100,000 to 150,000 clones, around 76% seen once. The sample comprised PBMCs. These receptors were taken from a woman between 50 and 59 years old in good health and CMV-seronegative. Both conserved end residues are part of each CDR3. The order of the fields is V gene, clone size, CDR3 length, J gene, D gene, CDR3 DNA, CDR3 protein. The D gene is left open where the match is weak. The listing skips clone size in some rows; elsewhere it reads once, few, many or a size class.

TRBV6-5	once	16	TRBJ2-1	TRBD2	TGTGCCAGCAGTTTCTCCGGGACTAGGAGGTACAATGAGCAGTTCTTC	CASSFSGTRRYNEQFF
TRBV7-9	.	15	TRBJ1-1	.	TGTGCCAGCAGCTCAAACAGGGCCCCCCTGACTGAAGCTTTCTTT	CASSSNRAPLTEAFF
TRBV6-4	.	13	TRBJ2-3	.	TGTGCCAGCAGTGGAGCTAGCACAGATACGCAGTATTTT	CASSGASTDTQYF
TRBV7-7	.	15	TRBJ2-7	.	TGTGCTAGCAGCTTAGAGGCGGGAAGCTCCTACGAGCAGTACTTC	CASSLEAGSSYEQYF
TRBV4-2	.	13	TRBJ1-4	.	TGTGCCAGCAGTCGGTCAACTAATGAAAAACTGTTTTTT	CASSRSTNEKLFF
TRBV7-3	.	15	TRBJ2-2	.	TGTGCCAGCAGCTTAAGCGGGATGATGGACGGGGAGCTGTTTTTT	CASSLSGMMDGELFF
TRBV5-6	.	15	TRBJ1-4	TRBD1	TGTGCCAGCAGCCCGGCCGGACAGGGGGCTGAAAAACTGTTTTTT	CASSPAGQGAEKLFF
TRBV7-9	.	16	TRBJ2-5	TRBD1	TGTGCCAGCAGCTCAAACCAGGGGGCGTCGGGGGAGACCCAGTACTTC	CASSSNQGASGETQYF
TRBV5-6	.	15	TRBJ2-3	TRBD1	TGTGCCAGCAGCTTGGAGGACAGGGAAGTGGATACGCAGTATTTT	CASSLEDREVDTQYF
TRBV6-1	.	15	TRBJ2-7	TRBD1	TGTGCCAGCAGCGCGGGACAGGCCGACTCCTACGAGCAGTACTTC	CASSAGQADSYEQYF
TRBV7-8	.	16	TRBJ1-1	.	TGTGCCAGCAGCTTAGCCTCCTCGACAGGGAACACTGAAGCTTTCTTT	CASSLASSTGNTEAFF
TRBV15	.	15	TRBJ1-1	.	TGTGCCACCAGCAACCCCAGACAGATTTACACTGAAGCTTTCTTT	CATSNPRQIYTEAFF
TRBV28	.	17	TRBJ2-3	.	TGTGCCAGCAGCTTTGAGTTAGCTAGCGCGATCACAGATACGCAGTATTTT	CASSFELASAITDTQYF
TRBV9	.	16	TRBJ2-7	TRBD2	TGTGCCAGCAGCGTAGGTGCTAGCGGGTACTCCTACGAGCAGTACTTC	CASSVGASGYSYEQYF
TRBV7-9	.	16	TRBJ1-3	.	TGTGCCAGCAGCTTAGGACCGGGGAGCTCTGGAAACACCATATATTTT	CASSLGPGSSGNTIYF
TRBV6-1	.	13	TRBJ1-2	.	TGTGCCAGCAGTGAAACCGGTCTGTATGGCTACACCTTC	CASSETGLYGYTF
TRBV27	.	12	TRBJ2-3	.	TGTGCCAGCAAAGAACTGTCAGATACGCAGTATTTT	CASKELSDTQYF
TRBV7-9	.	15	TRBJ1-4	.	TGTGCCAGCAGCTTAGAGGGGATGACTAATGAAAAACTGTTTTTT	CASSLEGMTNEKLFF
TRBV5-8	.	12	TRBJ2-7	TRBD1	TGTGCCAGCAGGTATACCGGGACAGCAGCGTACTTC	CASRYTGTAAYF
TRBV29-1	.	15	TRBJ1-1	.	TGCAGCGTTGTGGGGGGGCTAAGGGCGCACACTGAAGCTTTCTTT	CSVVGGLRAHTEAFF
TRBV27	.	14	TRBJ1-2	TRBD1	TGTGCCAGCAGTTTCTTAGGGACAGCGTATGGCTACACCTTC	CASSFLGTAYGYTF
TRBV28	.	14	TRBJ1-3	.	TGTGCCAGCACATACAGGGAATCTGGAAACACCATATATTTT	CASTYRESGNTIYF
TRBV7-2	.	17	TRBJ2-3	TRBD2	TGTGCCAGCAGCTTAGTCGGGACTAGCGGGAGATCAGATACGCAGTATTTT	CASSLVGTSGRSDTQYF
TRBV4-3	once	16	TRBJ1-5	TRBD1	TGCGCCAGCAGCCAAGACGCAGGGGGCCCCAATCAGCCCCAGCATTTT	CASSQDAGGPNQPQHF
TRBV28	.	15	TRBJ2-7	.	TGTGCCAGCAGTCCACAGGGAGGGGGCTCCTACGAGCAGTACTTC	CASSPQGGGSYEQYF
TRBV11-3	.	17	TRBJ2-3	.	TGTGCCAGCAGCTTAGGGGGGACGGGAGAGGTTCGGGATACGCAGTATTTT	CASSLGGTGEVRDTQYF